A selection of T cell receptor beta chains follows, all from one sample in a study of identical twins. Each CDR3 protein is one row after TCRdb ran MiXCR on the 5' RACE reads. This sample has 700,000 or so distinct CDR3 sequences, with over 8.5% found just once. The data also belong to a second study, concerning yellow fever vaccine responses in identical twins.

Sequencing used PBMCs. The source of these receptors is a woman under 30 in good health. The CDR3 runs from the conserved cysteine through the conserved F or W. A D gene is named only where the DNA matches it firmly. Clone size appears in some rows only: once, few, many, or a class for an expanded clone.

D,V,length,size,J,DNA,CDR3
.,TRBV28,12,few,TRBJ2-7,TGTGCCAGCGCAGGACAGATCTACGAGCAGTACTTC,CASAGQIYEQYF
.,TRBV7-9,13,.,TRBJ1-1,TGTGCCAGCACCGCGATATCGGACACTGAAGCTTTCTTT,CASTAISDTEAFF
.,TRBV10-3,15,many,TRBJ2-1,TGTGCCATCAGTGAGAATTTAGCGGCTCACAATGAGCAGTTCTTC,CAISENLAAHNEQFF
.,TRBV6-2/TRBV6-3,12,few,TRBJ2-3,TGTGCCAGCAGTTTTTTTTCCCATACGCAGTATTTT,CASSFFSHTQYF
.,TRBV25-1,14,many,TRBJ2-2,TGTGCCAGCAGTGAATGGGGTAACACCGGGGAGCTGTTTTTT,CASSEWGNTGELFF
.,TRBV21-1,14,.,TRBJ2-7,TGTGCCAGCAGCCTCGGGACAGGGGCGGGCGAGCAGTACTTC,CASSLGTGAGEQYF
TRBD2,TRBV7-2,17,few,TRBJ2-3,TGTGCCAGCAGTTGGACCGGGACTAGCGGGGGAGCAGATACGCAGTATTTT,CASSWTGTSGGADTQYF
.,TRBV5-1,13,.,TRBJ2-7,TGCGCCAGCAGCTCCGGGATCGGATACGAGCAGTACTTC,CASSSGIGYEQYF
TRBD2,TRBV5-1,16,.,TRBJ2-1,TGCGCCAGCAGCAAGCTCCGCGGGGGGCAATACAATGAGCAGTTCTTC,CASSKLRGGQYNEQFF
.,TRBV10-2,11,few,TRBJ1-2,TGCGCCACCTCCAGATGGGAAGGCTACACCTTC,CATSRWEGYTF
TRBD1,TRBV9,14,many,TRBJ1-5,TGTGCCAGCAGCGTCACAGGGGGCAATCAGCCCCAGCATTTT,CASSVTGGNQPQHF
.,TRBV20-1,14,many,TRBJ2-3,TGCAGTGCTATCAATCCGGCCAGCACAGATACGCAGTATTTT,CSAINPASTDTQYF
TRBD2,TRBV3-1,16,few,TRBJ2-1,TGTGCCAGCAGCCAAGTCAGCGGGGGGCCCCCCAATGAGCAGTTCTTC,CASSQVSGGPPNEQFF
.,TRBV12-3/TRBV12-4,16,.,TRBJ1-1,TGTGCCAGCAGTTACTTTCTCGGCGCCTTGAACACTGAAGCTTTCTTT,CASSYFLGALNTEAFF
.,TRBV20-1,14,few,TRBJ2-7,TGCAGTGCTAGAGAAAGCGGCTACTCCTACGAGCAGTACTTC,CSARESGYSYEQYF
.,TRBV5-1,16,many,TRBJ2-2,TGCGCCAGCAGCTTGGACGGGGCATCGAACACCGGGGAGCTGTTTTTT,CASSLDGASNTGELFF
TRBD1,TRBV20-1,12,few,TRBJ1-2,TGCAGTGCTAGTTATCCAGGGGGCGGCTACACCTTC,CSASYPGGGYTF
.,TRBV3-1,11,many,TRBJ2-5,TGTGCCAGCAGCCAAGAAGAGACCCAGTACTTC,CASSQEETQYF
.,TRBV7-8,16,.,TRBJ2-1,TGTGCCAGCAGCTTAGATTTTGAGGGGTTCTACAATGAGCAGTTCTTC,CASSLDFEGFYNEQFF
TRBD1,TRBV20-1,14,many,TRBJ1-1,TGCAGTGCTAGTTCAGGGGGCATGTACACTGAAGCTTTCTTT,CSASSGGMYTEAFF
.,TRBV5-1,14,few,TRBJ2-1,TGCGCCAGCCGATCGGGGGACTCCTACAATGAGCAGTTCTTC,CASRSGDSYNEQFF
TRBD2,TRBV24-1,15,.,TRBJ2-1,TGTGCCACCAGTGATTCTTGGACTAGCCACAATGAGCAGTTCTTC,CATSDSWTSHNEQFF
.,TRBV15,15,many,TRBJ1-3,TGTGCCACCAGCCGATCCGGGGGCACAGGAAACACCATATATTTT,CATSRSGGTGNTIYF
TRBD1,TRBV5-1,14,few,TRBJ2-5,TGCGCCAGCAGCCGTGGGGGACAGGGAGAGACCCAGTACTTC,CASSRGGQGETQYF
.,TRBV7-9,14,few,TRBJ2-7,TGTGCCAGCAGGAGGGGAGACAGGACTGGCGAGCAGTACTTC,CASRRGDRTGEQYF
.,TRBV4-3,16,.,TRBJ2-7,TGCGCCAGCAGCCATCGTAGCGGCGACAGCTCCTACGAGCAGTACTTC,CASSHRSGDSSYEQYF
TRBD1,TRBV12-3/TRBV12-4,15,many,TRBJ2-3,TGTGCCAGCAGCAGACCGGGACAGGACACAGATACGCAGTATTTT,CASSRPGQDTDTQYF
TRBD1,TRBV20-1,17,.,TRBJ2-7,TGCAGTGCTAGAGCGATAACGGGGGGACAGGGAGTCTACGAGCAGTACTTC,CSARAITGGQGVYEQYF
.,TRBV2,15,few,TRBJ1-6,TGTGCCAGCAGTGATTCCCAGGGTCTCGGTTCACCCCTCCACTTT,CASSDSQGLGSPLHF
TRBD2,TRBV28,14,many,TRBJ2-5,TGTGCCAGCAGTTCCCAGCGGGGGGAAGAGACCCAGTACTTC,CASSSQRGEETQYF
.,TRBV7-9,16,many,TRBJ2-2,TGTGCCAGCAGCTTATTGGGCCCCGTCAACACCGGGGAGCTGTTTTTT,CASSLLGPVNTGELFF
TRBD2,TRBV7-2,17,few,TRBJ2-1,TGTGCCAGCAGCCTCATACCTAGCGGGATCTCCTACAATGAGCAGTTCTTC,CASSLIPSGISYNEQFF
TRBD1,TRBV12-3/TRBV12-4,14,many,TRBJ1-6,TGTGCCAGCAGCCCCACAGGGGGCCTTTCACCCCTCCACTTT,CASSPTGGLSPLHF
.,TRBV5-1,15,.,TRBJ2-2,TGCGCCAGCAGCCCGGGTCCCGGGGACACCGGGGAGCTGTTTTTT,CASSPGPGDTGELFF
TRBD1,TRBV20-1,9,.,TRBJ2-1,TGCAGTGCTAACAGGGGGCAGTTCTTC,CSANRGQFF
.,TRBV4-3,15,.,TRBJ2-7,TGCGCCAGCAGCCAAGATCGTGTGGGAGCCTACGAGCAGTACTTC,CASSQDRVGAYEQYF
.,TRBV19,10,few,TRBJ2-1,TGTGCCAGTAACAGCGAGGAGCAGTTCTTC,CASNSEEQFF
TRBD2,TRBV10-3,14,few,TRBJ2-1,TGTGCCATCAGTGAGTTGAGCGGGGGGGCCACGCAGTTCTTC,CAISELSGGATQFF
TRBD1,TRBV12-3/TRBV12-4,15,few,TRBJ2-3,TGTGCCAGCAGGAGCCGGGACAGAACTCCAGATACGCAGTATTTT,CASRSRDRTPDTQYF
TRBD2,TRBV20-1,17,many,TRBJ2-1,TGCAGTGCTGAGGGACTAGCGGGCAGCCTTTCCTACAATGAGCAGTTCTTC,CSAEGLAGSLSYNEQFF
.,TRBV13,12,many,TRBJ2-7,TGTGCCAGCAGCTTACGGGTTGGGGAGCAGTACTTC,CASSLRVGEQYF
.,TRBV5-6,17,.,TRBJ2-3,TGTGCCAGCAGCTTGTCTGAGGGAGGGGGAGACACAGATACGCAGTATTTT,CASSLSEGGGDTDTQYF
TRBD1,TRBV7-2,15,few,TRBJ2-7,TGTGCCAGCAGCTCTTACTCGACAGGGGGCTACGAGCAGTACTTC,CASSSYSTGGYEQYF
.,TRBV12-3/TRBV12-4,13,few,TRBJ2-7,TGTGCCAGCAGCTCACGGACCCTTAACGAGCAGTACTTC,CASSSRTLNEQYF
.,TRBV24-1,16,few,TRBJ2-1,TGTGCCACCAGTGATTTGAGCGCGAGCTCCTACAATGAGCAGTTCTTC,CATSDLSASSYNEQFF
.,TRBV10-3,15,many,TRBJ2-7,TGTGCCATCAGTGATCCAGGGTCTCACTCCTACGAGCAGTACTTC,CAISDPGSHSYEQYF
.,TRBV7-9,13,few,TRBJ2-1,TGTGCCAGCAGCCGAGGAAAAGCGGATGAGCAGTTCTTC,CASSRGKADEQFF
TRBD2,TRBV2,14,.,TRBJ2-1,TGTGCCAGCGCCCTCGGGACTAGTTTGACTGAGCAGTTCTTC,CASALGTSLTEQFF
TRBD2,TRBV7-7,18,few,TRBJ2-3,TGTGCTAGCAGCCCGCGTCGAGTTGCGGGGGAAAGCACAGATACGCAGTATTTT,CASSPRRVAGESTDTQYF
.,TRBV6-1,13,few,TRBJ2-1,TGTGCCAGCGGGTCAGGGAGTTACAATGAGCAGTTCTTC,CASGSGSYNEQFF